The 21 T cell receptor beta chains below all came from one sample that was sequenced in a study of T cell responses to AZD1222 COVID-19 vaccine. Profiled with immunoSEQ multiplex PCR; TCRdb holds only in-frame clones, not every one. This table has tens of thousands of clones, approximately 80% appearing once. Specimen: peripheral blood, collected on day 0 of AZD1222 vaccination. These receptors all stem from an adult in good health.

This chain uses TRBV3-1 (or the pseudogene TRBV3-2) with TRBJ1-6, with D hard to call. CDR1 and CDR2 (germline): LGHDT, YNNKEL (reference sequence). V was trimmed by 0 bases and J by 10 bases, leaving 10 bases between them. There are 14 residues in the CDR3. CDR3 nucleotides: TGTGCCAGCAGCCAAGACCGGACTTTCTCACCCCTCCACTTT. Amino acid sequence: CASSQDRTFSPLHF.

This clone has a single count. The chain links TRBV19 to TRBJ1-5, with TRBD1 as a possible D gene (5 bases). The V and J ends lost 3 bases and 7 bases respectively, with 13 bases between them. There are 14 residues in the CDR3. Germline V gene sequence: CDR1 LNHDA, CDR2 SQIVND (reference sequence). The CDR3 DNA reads TGTGCCAGTAGTATTGAGGAGGGGATGCAGCCCCAGCATTTT. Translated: CASSIEEGMQPQHF.

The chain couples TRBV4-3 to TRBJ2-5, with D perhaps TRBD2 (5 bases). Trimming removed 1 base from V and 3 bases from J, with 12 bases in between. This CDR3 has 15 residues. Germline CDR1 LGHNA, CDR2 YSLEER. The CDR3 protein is CASSQALGIEETQYF. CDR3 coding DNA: TGCGCCAGCAGCCAAGCCCTCGGGATCGAAGAGACCCAGTACTTC.

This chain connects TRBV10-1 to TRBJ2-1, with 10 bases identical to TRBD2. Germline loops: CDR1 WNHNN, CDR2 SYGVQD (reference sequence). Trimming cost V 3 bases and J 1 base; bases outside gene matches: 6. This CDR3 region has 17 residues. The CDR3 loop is CASSDSLAGDSYNEQFF. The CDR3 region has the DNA TGCGCCAGCAGTGATAGTCTAGCGGGAGATTCCTACAATGAGCAGTTCTTC.

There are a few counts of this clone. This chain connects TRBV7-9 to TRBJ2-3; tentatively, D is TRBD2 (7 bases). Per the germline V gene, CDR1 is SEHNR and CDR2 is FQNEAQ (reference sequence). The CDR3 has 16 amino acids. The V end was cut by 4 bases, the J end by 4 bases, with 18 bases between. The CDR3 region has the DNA TGTGCCAGCAGCTCCACGGGGGGCCCGCGGGCAGATACGCAGTATTTT. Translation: CASSSTGGPRADTQYF.

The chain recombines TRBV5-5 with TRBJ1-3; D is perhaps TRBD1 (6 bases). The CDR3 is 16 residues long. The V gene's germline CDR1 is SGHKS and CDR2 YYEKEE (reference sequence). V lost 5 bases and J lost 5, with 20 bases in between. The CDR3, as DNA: TGTGCCAGCAGTAACCCGGGACCCGGGGACAGAAACACCATATATTTT. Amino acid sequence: CASSNPGPGDRNTIYF.

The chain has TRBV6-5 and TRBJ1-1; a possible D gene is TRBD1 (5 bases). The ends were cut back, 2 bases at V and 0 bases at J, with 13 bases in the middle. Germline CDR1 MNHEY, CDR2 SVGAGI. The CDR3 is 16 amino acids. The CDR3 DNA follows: TGTGCCAGCAGTTACGGGGCAGCGATGATGAACACTGAAGCTTTCTTT. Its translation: CASSYGAAMMNTEAFF.

The CDR3 bases are TGTGCCAGTAGTATAGATCCTGTAGCGTCCTACGAGCAGTACTTC. It specifies CASSIDPVASYEQYF. This chain connects TRBV19 to TRBJ2-7, with D perhaps matching TRBD2 (5 bases). The CDR3 is 15 amino acids. Per germline, CDR1 LNHDA and CDR2 SQIVND (reference sequence). Trimming removed 0 bases at V and 1 base at J, with 10 bases between.

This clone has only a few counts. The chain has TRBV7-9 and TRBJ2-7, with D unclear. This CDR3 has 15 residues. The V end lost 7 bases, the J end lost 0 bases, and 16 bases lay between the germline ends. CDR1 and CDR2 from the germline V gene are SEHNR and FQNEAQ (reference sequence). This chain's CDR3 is CASIYALVSSYEQYF. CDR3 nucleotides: TGTGCCAGCATCTACGCTTTGGTCAGCTCCTACGAGCAGTACTTC.

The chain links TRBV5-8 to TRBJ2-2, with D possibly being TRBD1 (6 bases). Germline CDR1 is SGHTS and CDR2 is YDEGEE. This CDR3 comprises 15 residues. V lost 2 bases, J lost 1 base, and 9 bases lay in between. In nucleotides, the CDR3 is TGTGCCAGCAGCTTCAGGGGAAGGAACACCGGGGAGCTGTTTTTT. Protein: CASSFRGRNTGELFF.

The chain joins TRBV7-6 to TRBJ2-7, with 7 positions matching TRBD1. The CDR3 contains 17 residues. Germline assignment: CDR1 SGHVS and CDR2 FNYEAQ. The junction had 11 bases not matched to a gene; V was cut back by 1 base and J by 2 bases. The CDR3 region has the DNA TGTGCCAGCAGCTTAGACGGGACAGTCCCGGCCACCTACGAGCAGTACTTC. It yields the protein CASSLDGTVPATYEQYF.

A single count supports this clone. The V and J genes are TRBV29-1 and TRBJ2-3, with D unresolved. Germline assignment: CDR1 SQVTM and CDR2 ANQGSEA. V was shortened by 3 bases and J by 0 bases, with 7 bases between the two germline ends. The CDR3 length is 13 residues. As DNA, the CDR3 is TGCAGCGTTGAGGCAGCTAGCACAGATACGCAGTATTTT. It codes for CSVEAASTDTQYF.

The CDR3 sequence is CASSQERGERDTGELFF. The CDR3 DNA follows: TGTGCCAGCAGCCAAGAAAGGGGGGAAAGGGACACCGGGGAGCTGTTTTTT. The V and J genes are TRBV3-1 (or the pseudogene TRBV3-2) and TRBJ2-2; D possibly uses TRBD1 or TRBD2 (6 bases each). Germline CDR1 is LGHDT and CDR2 is YNNKEL (reference sequence). CDR3 length: 17 amino acids. The germline V and J ends were trimmed by 0 bases and 3 bases, with 14 bases remaining between them.

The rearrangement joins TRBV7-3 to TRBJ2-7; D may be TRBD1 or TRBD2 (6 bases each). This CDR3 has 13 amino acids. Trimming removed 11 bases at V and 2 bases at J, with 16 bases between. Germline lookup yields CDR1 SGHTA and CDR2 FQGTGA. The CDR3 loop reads CASPGAPAYEQYF. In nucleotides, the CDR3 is TGTGCCTCCCCGGGGGCCCCTGCCTACGAGCAGTACTTC.

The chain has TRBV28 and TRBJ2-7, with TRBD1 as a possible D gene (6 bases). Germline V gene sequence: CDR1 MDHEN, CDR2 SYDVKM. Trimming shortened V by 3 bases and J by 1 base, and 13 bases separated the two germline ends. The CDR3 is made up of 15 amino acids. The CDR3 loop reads CASSFASGESYEQYF. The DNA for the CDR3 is TGTGCCAGCAGTTTCGCCTCAGGGGAATCCTACGAGCAGTACTTC. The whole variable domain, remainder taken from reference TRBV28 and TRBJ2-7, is DVKVTQSSRYLVKRTGEKVFLECVQDMDHENMFWYRQDPGLGLRLIYFSYDVKMKEKGDIPEGYSVSREKKERFSLILESASTNQTSMYLCASSFASGESYEQYFGPGTRLTVT.

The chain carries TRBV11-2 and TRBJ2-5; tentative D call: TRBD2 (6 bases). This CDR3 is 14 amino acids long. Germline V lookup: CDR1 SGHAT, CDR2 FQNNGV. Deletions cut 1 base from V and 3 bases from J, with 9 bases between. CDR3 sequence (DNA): TGTGCCAGCAGCTTAGGGGACTGGGAAGAGACCCAGTACTTC. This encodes CASSLGDWEETQYF.

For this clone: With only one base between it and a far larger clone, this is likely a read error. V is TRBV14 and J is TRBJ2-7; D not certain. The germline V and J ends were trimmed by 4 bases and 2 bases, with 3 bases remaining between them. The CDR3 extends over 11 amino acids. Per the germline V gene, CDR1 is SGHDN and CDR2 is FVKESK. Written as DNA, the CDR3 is TGTGCCAGCAGCCGTGCCTACGAGCAGTACTTC. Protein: CASSRAYEQYF.

The CDR3 region has the DNA TGTGCCAGTTGTCGCCTAACGAGACAGCCCCAGCATTTT. This encodes CASCRLTRQPQHF. The chain joins TRBV19 to TRBJ1-5, with D uncertain. With 8 bases removed from V and 7 bases from J, the gap between germline ends came to 15 bases. Germline CDR1 reads LNHDA; CDR2 reads SQIVND (reference sequence). The CDR3 runs 13 residues.

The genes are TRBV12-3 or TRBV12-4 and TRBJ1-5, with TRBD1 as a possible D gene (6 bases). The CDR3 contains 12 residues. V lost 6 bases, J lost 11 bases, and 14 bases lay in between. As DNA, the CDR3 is TGTGCCAGCAGATCCCCGGGACAAGCCCAGCATTTT. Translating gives CASRSPGQAQHF.

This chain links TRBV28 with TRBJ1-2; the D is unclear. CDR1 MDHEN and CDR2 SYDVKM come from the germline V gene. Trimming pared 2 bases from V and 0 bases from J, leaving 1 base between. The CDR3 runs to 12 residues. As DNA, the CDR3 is TGTGCCAGCAGTTTAGCTAACTATGGCTACACCTTC. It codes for CASSLANYGYTF.

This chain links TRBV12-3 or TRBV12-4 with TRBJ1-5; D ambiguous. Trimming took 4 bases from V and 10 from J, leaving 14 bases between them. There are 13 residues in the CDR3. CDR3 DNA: TGTGCCAGCAGTTCGGGCATAGGCGGACCCCAGCATTTT. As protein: CASSSGIGGPQHF.